This T cell receptor (beta chain) was documented in a study of OX40 agonist ivuxolimab in advanced cancers. The CDR3 is 14 amino acids. Trimming removed 5 bases at V and 0 bases at J, with 11 bases between. Per germline, CDR1 SNHLY and CDR2 FYNNEI. Only in-frame clones appear in the TCRdb table, and some are missing; sequencing was by immunoSEQ multiplex PCR. The sample has 70,000 to 95,000 clones, 90% to 95% seen once; the top ten hold roughly 0.53%. J is TRBJ2-7 and V is TRBV2; D is ambiguous. The starting material was CD4+ or CD8+ T cells sorted from blood, obtained in a trial of the OX40 agonist ivuxolimab. This receptor was taken from an adult with an advanced solid tumor such as melanoma, head and neck, liver or kidney cancer. The CDR3 loop reads CASSRVEDSYEQYF. The DNA of the CDR3 is TGTGCCAGCAGTCGGGTTGAGGACTCCTACGAGCAGTACTTC.